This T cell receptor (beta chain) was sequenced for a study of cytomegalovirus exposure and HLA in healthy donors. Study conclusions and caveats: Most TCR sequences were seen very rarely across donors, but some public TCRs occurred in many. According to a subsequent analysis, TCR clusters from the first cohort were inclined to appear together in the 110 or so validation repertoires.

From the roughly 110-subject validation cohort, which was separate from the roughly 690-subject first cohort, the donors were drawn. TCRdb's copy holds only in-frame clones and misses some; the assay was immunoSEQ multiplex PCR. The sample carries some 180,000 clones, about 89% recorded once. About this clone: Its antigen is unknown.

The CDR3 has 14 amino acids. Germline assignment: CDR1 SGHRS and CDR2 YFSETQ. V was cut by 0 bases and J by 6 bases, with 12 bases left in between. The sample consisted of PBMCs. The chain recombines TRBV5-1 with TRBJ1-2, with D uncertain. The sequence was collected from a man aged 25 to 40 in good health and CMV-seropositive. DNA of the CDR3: TGCGCCAGCAGCTTGGAAGGGAACACTAATGGCTACACCTTC. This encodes CASSLEGNTNGYTF.